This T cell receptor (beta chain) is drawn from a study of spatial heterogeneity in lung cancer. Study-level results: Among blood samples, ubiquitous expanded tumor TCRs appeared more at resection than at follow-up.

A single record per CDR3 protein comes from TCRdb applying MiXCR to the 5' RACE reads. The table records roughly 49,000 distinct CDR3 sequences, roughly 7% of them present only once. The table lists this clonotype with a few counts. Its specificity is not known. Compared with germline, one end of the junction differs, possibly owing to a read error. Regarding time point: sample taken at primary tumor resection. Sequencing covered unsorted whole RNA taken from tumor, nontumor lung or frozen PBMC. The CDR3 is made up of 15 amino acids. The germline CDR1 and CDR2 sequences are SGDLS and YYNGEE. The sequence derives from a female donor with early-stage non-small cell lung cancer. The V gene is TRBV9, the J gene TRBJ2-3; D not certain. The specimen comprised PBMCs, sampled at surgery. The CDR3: CASTLDPVGTATQYF. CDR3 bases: TGTGCCAGCACCCTGGACCCGGTCGGCACAGCTACGCAGTATTTT.